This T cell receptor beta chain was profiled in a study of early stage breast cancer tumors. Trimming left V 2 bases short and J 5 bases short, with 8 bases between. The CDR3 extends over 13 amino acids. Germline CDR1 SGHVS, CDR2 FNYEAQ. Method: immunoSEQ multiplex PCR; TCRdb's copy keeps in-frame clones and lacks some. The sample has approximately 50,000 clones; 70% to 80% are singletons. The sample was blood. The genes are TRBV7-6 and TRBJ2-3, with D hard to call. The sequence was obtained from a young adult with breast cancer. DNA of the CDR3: TGTGCCAGCAGCTTAACTTACCTAGATACGCAGTATTTT. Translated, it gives CASSLTYLDTQYF.